The clone carrying this T cell receptor (beta chain) was observed a single time. Generated by immunoSEQ multiplex PCR, the TCRdb table keeps only in-frame clones and is missing some. The repertoire holds about 230,000 clones, with around 78% as singletons. Trimming at V came to 5 bases and at J to 4 bases, leaving 2 bases not matched to a gene. The CDR3 is 12 amino acids. Per germline, CDR1 MNHNY and CDR2 SVGAGI (reference sequence). These data are taken from a study of blood T cell repertoires in COVID-19. About the study: The United States, Italy and Spain were the sources of the acute and convalescent COVID-19 samples.

The chain employs TRBV6-6 and TRBJ2-7; 7 bases are a match to TRBD1. The sequencing input was peripheral blood. This clonotype was sampled from a woman between 70 and 85 years old with active or convalescent COVID-19. The CDR3 bases are TGTGCCAGCAGTCTGGACAGGTACGAGCAGTACTTC. Translated, it gives CASSLDRYEQYF.